Below are 5 T cell receptor beta chains sequenced from a single sample in a study of cytotoxic CD8 clonotypes in ibrutinib-treated CLL. Sequenced by immunoSEQ multiplex PCR; TCRdb stores in-frame clones only, minus some. The sample shows some 28,000 clones, roughly 57% of them seen only once. The specimen comprised PBMCs, sampled before ibrutinib treatment. All receptors come from a human donor with chronic lymphocytic leukemia.

This clone appeared a few times. This sequence joins TRBV7-9 and TRBJ2-2, with TRBD2 matching over 11 bases. Germline assignment: CDR1 SEHNR and CDR2 FQNEAQ (reference sequence). The CDR3 has 18 amino acids. The J segment lost 2 bases and the V segment lost 6 bases, leaving 11 bases of the junction unmatched. CDR3 DNA: TGTGCCAGCAGGGGGGGACTAGCGGTCCCACAAAACACCGGGGAGCTGTTTTTT. Its protein product is CASRGGLAVPQNTGELFF.

The chain is built from TRBV6-5 and TRBJ2-3; no clear D. From germline, CDR1 is MNHEY and CDR2 SVGAGI. This CDR3 has 15 amino acids. V lost 4 bases, J lost 2 bases, and 13 bases lay in between. CDR3 sequence: CASSWTRWNTDTQYF. The CDR3 coding sequence is TGTGCCAGCAGTTGGACCCGCTGGAACACAGATACGCAGTATTTT.

This clone was picked up a small number of times. V usage is TRBV5-4 and J usage is TRBJ2-7, with 9 bases matching TRBD1. CDR1 is SGHNT, CDR2 YYREEE, per germline (reference sequence). V shed 0 bases and J 5 bases; nucleotides not matched to a gene: 6. The CDR3 is 15 amino acids. The CDR3 DNA reads TGTGCCAGCAGCTTGGGGGGACAGGGAGGTAACGAGCAGTACTTC. This translates into CASSLGGQGGNEQYF.

The table lists this clone with a count of one. This chain joins TRBV5-1 and TRBJ2-7; possible D gene TRBD1, 5 bases. The CDR3 length is 12 residues. CDR1 is SGHRS and CDR2 is YFSETQ in the germline V gene. The germline V and J ends were trimmed by 2 bases and 3 bases, with 6 bases remaining between them. The CDR3 region has the DNA TGCGCCAGCAGCTTCGACAGCTACGAGCAGTACTTC. Its protein product is CASSFDSYEQYF.

The chain couples TRBV6-5 to TRBJ1-1; D is unresolved. The CDR3 extends over 15 amino acids. The germline V and J ends were trimmed by 8 bases and 1 base, with 17 bases remaining between them. CDR1 MNHEY and CDR2 SVGAGI come from the germline V gene. CDR3 in amino acids: CASLPEGTRNTEAFF. The CDR3 coding sequence is TGTGCCAGCCTCCCAGAGGGCACCCGGAACACTGAAGCTTTCTTT.